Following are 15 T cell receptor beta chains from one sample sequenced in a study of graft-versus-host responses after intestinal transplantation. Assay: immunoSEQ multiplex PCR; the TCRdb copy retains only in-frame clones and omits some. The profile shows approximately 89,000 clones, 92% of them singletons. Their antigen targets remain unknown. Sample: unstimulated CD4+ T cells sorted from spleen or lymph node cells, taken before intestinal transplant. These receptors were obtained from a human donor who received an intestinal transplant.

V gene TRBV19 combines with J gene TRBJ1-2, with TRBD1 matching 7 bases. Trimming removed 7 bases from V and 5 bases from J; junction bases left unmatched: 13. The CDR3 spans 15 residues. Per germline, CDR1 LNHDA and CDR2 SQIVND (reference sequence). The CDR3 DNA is TGTGCCAGTACGGGCACCGGGACAGCCTCTTATGGCTACACCTTC. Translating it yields CASTGTGTASYGYTF.

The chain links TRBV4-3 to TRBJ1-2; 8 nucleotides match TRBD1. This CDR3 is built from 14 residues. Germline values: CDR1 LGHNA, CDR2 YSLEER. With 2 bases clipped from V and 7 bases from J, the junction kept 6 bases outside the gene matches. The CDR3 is CASSQSRGQVGYTF. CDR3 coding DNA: TGCGCCAGCAGCCAATCCAGGGGGCAGGTTGGCTACACCTTC.

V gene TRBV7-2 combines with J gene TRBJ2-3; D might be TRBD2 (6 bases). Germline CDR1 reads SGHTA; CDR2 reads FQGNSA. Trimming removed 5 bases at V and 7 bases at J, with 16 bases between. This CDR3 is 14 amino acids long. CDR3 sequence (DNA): TGTGCCAGCAGCGACGAGGTGCGGGGAAATACGCAGTATTTT. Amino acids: CASSDEVRGNTQYF.

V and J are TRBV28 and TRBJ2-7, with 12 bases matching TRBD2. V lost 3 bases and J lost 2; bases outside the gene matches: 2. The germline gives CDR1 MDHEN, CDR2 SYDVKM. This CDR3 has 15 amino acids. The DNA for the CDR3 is TGTGCCAGCAGTTTCCTAGCGGGAGGGGCCTACGAGCAGTACTTC. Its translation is CASSFLAGGAYEQYF.

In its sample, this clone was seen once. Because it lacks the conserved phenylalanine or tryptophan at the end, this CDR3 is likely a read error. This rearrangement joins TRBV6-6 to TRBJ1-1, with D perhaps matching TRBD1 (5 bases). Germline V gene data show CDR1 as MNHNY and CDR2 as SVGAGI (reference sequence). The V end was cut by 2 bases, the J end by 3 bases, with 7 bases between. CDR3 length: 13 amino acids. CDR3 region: CASSYVGDTEAFS. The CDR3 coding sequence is TGTGCCAGCAGTTACGTAGGGGACACTGAAGCTTTCTCT.

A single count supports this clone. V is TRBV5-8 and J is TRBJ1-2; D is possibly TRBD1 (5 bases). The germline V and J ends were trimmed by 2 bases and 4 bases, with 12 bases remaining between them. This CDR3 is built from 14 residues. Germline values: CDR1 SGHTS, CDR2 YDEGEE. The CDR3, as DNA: TGTGCCAGCAGCTTCAACCGACAGAGCTATGGCTACACCTTC. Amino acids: CASSFNRQSYGYTF. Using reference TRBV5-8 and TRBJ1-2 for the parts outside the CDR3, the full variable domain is EAGVTQSPTHLIKTRGQQATLRCSPISGHTSVYWYQQALGLGLQFLLWYDEGEERNRGNFPPRFSGRQFPNYSSELNVNALELEDSALYLCASSFNRQSYGYTFGSGTRLTVV.

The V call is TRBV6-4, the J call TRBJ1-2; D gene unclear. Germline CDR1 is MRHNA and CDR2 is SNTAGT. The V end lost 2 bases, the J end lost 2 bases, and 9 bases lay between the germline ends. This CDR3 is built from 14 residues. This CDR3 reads CASSDPVRNYGYTF. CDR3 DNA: TGTGCCAGCAGTGACCCAGTCAGAAACTATGGCTACACCTTC.

The CDR3 sequence: CASSLQGDTQYF. The CDR3 DNA reads as TGTGCCAGCAGCTTACAGGGCGATACGCAGTATTTT. The chain couples TRBV7-6 to TRBJ2-3; perhaps TRBD1 as D (5 bases). Trimming removed 2 bases from V and 6 bases from J, with 6 bases in between. This CDR3 is 12 amino acids long. Germline loops: CDR1 SGHVS, CDR2 FNYEAQ.

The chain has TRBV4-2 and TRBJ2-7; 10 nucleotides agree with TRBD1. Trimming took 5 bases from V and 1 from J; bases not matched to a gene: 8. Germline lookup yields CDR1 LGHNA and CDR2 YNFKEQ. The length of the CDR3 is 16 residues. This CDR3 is CASSARPGQGSYEQYF. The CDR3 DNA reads TGTGCCAGCAGCGCGCGACCGGGACAGGGGTCCTACGAGCAGTACTTC.

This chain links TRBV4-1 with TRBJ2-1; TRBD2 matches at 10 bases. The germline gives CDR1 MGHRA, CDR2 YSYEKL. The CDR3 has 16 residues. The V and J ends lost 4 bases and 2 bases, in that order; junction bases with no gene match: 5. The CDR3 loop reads CASSRPAGGAYNEQFF. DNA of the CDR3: TGCGCCAGCAGCCGCCCAGCGGGAGGGGCCTACAATGAGCAGTTCTTC.

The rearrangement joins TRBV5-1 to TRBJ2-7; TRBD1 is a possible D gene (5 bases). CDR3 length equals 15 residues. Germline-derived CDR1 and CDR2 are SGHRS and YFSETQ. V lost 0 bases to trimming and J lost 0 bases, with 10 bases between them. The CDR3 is CASSLVPGNSYEQYF. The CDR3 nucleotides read TGCGCCAGCAGCTTGGTACCAGGGAACTCCTACGAGCAGTACTTC. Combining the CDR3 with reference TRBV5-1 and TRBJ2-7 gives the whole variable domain KAGVTQTPRYLIKTRGQQVTLSCSPISGHRSVSWYQQTPGQGLQFLFEYFSETQRNKGNFPGRFSGRQFSNSRSEMNVSTLELGDSALYLCASSLVPGNSYEQYFGPGTRLTVT.

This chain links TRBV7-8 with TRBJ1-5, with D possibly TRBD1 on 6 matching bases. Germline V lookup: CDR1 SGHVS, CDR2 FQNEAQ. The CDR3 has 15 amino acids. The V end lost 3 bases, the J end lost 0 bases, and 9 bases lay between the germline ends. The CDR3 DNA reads TGTGCCAGCAGCTTTGGGGGCTATAGCAATCAGCCCCAGCATTTT. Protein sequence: CASSFGGYSNQPQHF.

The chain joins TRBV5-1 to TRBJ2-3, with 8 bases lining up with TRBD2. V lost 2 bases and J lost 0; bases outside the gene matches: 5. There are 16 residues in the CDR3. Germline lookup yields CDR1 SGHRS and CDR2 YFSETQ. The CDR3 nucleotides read TGCGCCAGCAGCTTTGGGGCTAGCGGGAGCACAGATACGCAGTATTTT. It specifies CASSFGASGSTDTQYF.

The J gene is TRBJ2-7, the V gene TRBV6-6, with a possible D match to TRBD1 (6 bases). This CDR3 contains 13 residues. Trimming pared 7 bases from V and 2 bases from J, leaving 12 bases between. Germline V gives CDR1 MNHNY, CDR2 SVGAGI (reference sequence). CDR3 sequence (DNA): TGTGCCAGCATCGGTGGACAGACCTACGAGCAGTACTTC. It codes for CASIGGQTYEQYF.

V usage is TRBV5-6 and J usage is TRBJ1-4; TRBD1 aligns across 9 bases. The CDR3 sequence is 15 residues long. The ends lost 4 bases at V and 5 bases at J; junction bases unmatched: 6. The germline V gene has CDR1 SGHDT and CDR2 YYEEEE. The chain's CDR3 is CASSALQGANEKLFF. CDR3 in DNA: TGTGCCAGCAGCGCACTACAGGGGGCGAATGAAAAACTGTTTTTT.